This entry concerns a single T cell receptor (beta chain). This entry belongs to a study of blood T cell repertoires in COVID-19. Study context: COVID-19 samples collected from the United States, Italy and Spain covered acute and convalescent phases. Sources were T cells, B-cell-depleted T cells, or PBMCs; the material itself was cDNA or gDNA.

The Seattle patients, enrolled during active infection, were followed longitudinally. V trimming: 2 bases; J trimming: 6 bases; junction bases outside the gene matches: 1. Per the germline V gene, CDR1 is LGHNA and CDR2 is YNFKEQ. CDR3 length: 15 amino acids. Data came from immunoSEQ multiplex PCR; TCRdb stores just in-frame clones and leaves some out. The table lists 90,000 to 100,000 clones, around 90% of them singletons, with 18% in the top ten. The sequenced sample was peripheral blood. The gene calls are TRBV4-2 and TRBJ2-2; 12 bases align to TRBD2. The clonotype comes from a woman aged 55-75 years with COVID-19, enrolled during active disease. CDR3 amino acids: CASSQPSGGAGELFF. The CDR3, as DNA: TGTGCCAGCAGCCAACCTAGCGGGGGGGCCGGGGAGCTGTTTTTT.